A single sample gave rise to the 25 T cell receptor beta chains below, sequenced in a study of CD8 T cells in Susac syndrome (dated by TCRdb to between 2017 and 2020). The library was produced with the immunoSEQ multiplex PCR assay. RNA was extracted using the RNeasy kit, and about 0.5 to 1 ug of the RNA was reverse transcribed with random hexamers. TCRdb trimmed the raw reads at Q25, called clones with MiXCR and kept productive beta chains. For every CDR3 protein sequence, its rows merge into one entry that carries the most common genes and DNA. For this sample the table gives some 300,000 distinct CDR3 sequences, of which over 75% were detected only once. Less than 0.2% of the sample belongs to the ten largest clones. Sequenced sample: CD8+ T cells from PBMCs. The receptors were sampled from a human donor with multiple sclerosis.

The chain couples TRBV27 to TRBJ2-2, with TRBD1 matching over 8 bases. The CDR3 is made up of 16 amino acids. J was trimmed by 4 bases and V by 5 bases; bases with no gene match: 9. Germline CDR1 reads MNHEY; CDR2 reads SMNVEV (reference sequence). CDR3 residues: CASSPSTGESTGELFF. In nucleotides, the CDR3 is TGTGCCAGCAGTCCATCGACAGGGGAGAGCACCGGGGAGCTGTTTTTT.

The CDR3 region is CASSGQTNTEAFF. DNA of the CDR3: TGTGCCAGTAGTGGCCAGACTAACACTGAAGCTTTCTTT. The gene calls are TRBV19 and TRBJ1-1; D is undetermined. Germline V gene data show CDR1 as LNHDA and CDR2 as SQIVND (reference sequence). The CDR3 length is 13 residues. With 5 bases removed from V and 2 bases from J, the gap between germline ends came to 9 bases.

The chain employs TRBV30 and TRBJ2-1; TRBD2 matches 9 bases. Germline V gene data show CDR1 as GTSNPN and CDR2 as SVGIG (reference sequence). The CDR3 covers 15 residues. Trimming removed 7 bases from V and 4 bases from J; junction bases left unmatched: 11. CDR3 nucleotides: TGTGCCTACAGGGTAGCGGGAGCCCCATACAATGAGCAGTTCTTC. Its protein is CAYRVAGAPYNEQFF.

J is TRBJ2-7 and V is TRBV6-4; D perhaps matches TRBD1 (5 bases). This CDR3 has 10 residues. Germline values: CDR1 MRHNA, CDR2 SNTAGT. The V and J ends lost 9 bases and 4 bases respectively, with 7 bases between them. The CDR3 sequence is CARGPYEQYF. DNA of the CDR3: TGTGCCAGGGGGCCTTACGAGCAGTACTTC.

This clonotype occurred once. The chain couples TRBV20-1 to TRBJ2-5; 13 positions match TRBD2. The CDR3 covers 15 residues. V was clipped by 2 bases and J by 5 bases; unmatched bases: 5. Germline lookup yields CDR1 DFQATT and CDR2 SNEGSKA (reference sequence). The CDR3 DNA reads as TGCAGTGCTAGAACTAGCGGGAGGGCCGGGGAGACCCAGTACTTC. Its translation: CSARTSGRAGETQYF.

The rearrangement joins TRBV13 to TRBJ2-5, with 7 bases identical to TRBD1. Germline CDR1 is PRHDT and CDR2 is FYEKMQ (reference sequence). The CDR3 runs to 14 residues. Trimming at V came to 5 bases and at J to 1 base, leaving 4 bases not matched to a gene. CDR3 sequence (DNA): TGTGCCAGCAGCGCCAGACAGGGCCAAGAGACCCAGTACTTC. Protein product: CASSARQGQETQYF.

This chain joins TRBV5-6 and TRBJ2-7, with 7 bases that match TRBD1. Trimming removed 0 bases from V and 0 bases from J; junction bases left unmatched: 18. The CDR3 has 20 amino acids. The germline V gene encodes CDR1 SGHDT and CDR2 YYEEEE. The CDR3 coding sequence is TGTGCCAGCAGCTTGGACCAGGGGGTTTTTTTAGGAAAGAGCTCCTACGAGCAGTACTTC. It is translated as CASSLDQGVFLGKSSYEQYF.

The rearrangement links TRBV5-4 to TRBJ2-7; D is unclear. Germline lookup yields CDR1 SGHNT and CDR2 YYREEE (reference sequence). The CDR3 is 13 residues long. V was trimmed by 0 bases and J by 5 bases, leaving 9 bases between them. DNA for the CDR3: TGTGCCAGCAGCTTGGCCTTCCGGGACGAGCAGTACTTC. Amino acids: CASSLAFRDEQYF.

J is TRBJ1-5 and V is TRBV6-5; D remains unclear. Between the trimmed V and J ends, which lost 5 bases and 7 bases, there was a span of 9 bases. The CDR3 length is 12 residues. CDR1 and CDR2 (germline): MNHEY, SVGAGI. The DNA for the CDR3 is TGTGCCAGCAGTGCAGAGGGACAGCCCCAGCATTTT. Translating gives CASSAEGQPQHF.

The V and J genes are TRBV3-1 and TRBJ2-2, with D maybe TRBD2 (6 bases). Trimming removed 0 bases at V and 1 base at J, with 12 bases between. Germline assignment: CDR1 LGHDT and CDR2 YNNKEL (reference sequence). The CDR3 totals 17 residues. The CDR3 DNA sequence: TGTGCCAGCAGCCAAGATTTTACTAGCATGAACACCGGGGAGCTGTTTTTT. Its translation: CASSQDFTSMNTGELFF.

The J gene is TRBJ2-5, the V gene TRBV28, with D unclear. CDR3 length: 15 residues. Between the trimmed V and J ends, which lost 6 bases and 0 bases, there was a span of 14 bases. Germline-derived CDR1 and CDR2 are MDHEN and SYDVKM. For the CDR3, the DNA is TGTGCCAGCAGCCTGACGCTGACCCACCAAGAGACCCAGTACTTC. It specifies CASSLTLTHQETQYF. The full variable domain, in which reference TRBV28 and TRBJ2-5 provide the parts outside the CDR3, is DVKVTQSSRYLVKRTGEKVFLECVQDMDHENMFWYRQDPGLGLRLIYFSYDVKMKEKGDIPEGYSVSREKKERFSLILESASTNQTSMYLCASSLTLTHQETQYFGPGTRLLVL.

CDR3 sequence (DNA): TGCGCCAGCAGCCAACCTATAGGGTTGGTGGTCGAGCAGTACTTC. It yields the protein CASSQPIGLVVEQYF. The rearrangement links TRBV4-1 to TRBJ2-7; D uncertain. Trimming pared 2 bases from V and 6 bases from J, leaving 17 bases between. The CDR3 runs to 15 residues. Germline CDR1 and CDR2: MGHRA and YSYEKL.

The chain links TRBV30 to TRBJ1-1; D perhaps matches TRBD1 (5 bases). Germline lookup yields CDR1 GTSNPN and CDR2 SVGIG (reference sequence). This CDR3 is built from 14 residues. V lost 0 bases to trimming and J lost 6 bases, with 14 bases between them. The DNA for the CDR3 is TGTGCCTGGAGTGTTGGGGGAAATGAGCCTGAAGCTTTCTTT. As protein: CAWSVGGNEPEAFF.

The chain combines TRBV9 with TRBJ2-7; no definite D call. V was clipped by 4 bases and J by 2 bases, with 16 bases between them. The CDR3 spans 15 residues. CDR1 and CDR2 (germline): SGDLS, YYNGEE. Here the CDR3 DNA reads TGTGCCAGCAGCCCCGAGCCTAGTGCCACCTACGAGCAGTACTTC. As protein: CASSPEPSATYEQYF.

Of note for this clonotype: As the CDR3 is not closed by the conserved phenylalanine or tryptophan, this likely results from a read error. This rearrangement joins TRBV7-9 to TRBJ1-3, with D maybe TRBD1 (5 bases). Trimming removed 4 bases at V and 4 bases at J, with 20 bases between. Germline CDR1 reads SEHNR; CDR2 reads FQNEAQ (reference sequence). This CDR3 has 17 residues. This CDR3 reads CASSSEKGTQAGNTIYL. The DNA for the CDR3 is TGTGCCAGCAGCTCGGAGAAAGGGACCCAAGCGGGAAACACCATATATCTT.

This chain links TRBV15 with TRBJ2-1; TRBD2 might be the D (6 bases). The germline V and J ends were trimmed by 1 base and 7 bases, with 11 bases remaining between them. Germline-derived CDR1 and CDR2 are LNHNV and YYDKDF (reference sequence). CDR3 length: 14 amino acids. This CDR3 reads CATSRGGEPNEQFF. The CDR3 DNA reads TGTGCCACCAGCAGAGGGGGGGAGCCAAATGAGCAGTTCTTC.

The V gene is TRBV10-3, the J gene TRBJ2-3; the match to TRBD1 covers 7 bases. V was pared by 3 bases and J by 2 bases, with 11 bases of the junction left unmatched. Germline loops: CDR1 ENHRY, CDR2 SYGVKD. The CDR3 covers 17 residues. For the CDR3, the DNA is TGTGCCATCAGTGACGCGACAGGGCTAAGGCTCACAGATACGCAGTATTTT. Translation gives CAISDATGLRLTDTQYF.

The V call is TRBV20-1, the J call TRBJ2-7; 8 bases line up with TRBD2. Germline CDR1 reads DFQATT; CDR2 reads SNEGSKA (reference sequence). Losses at the gene ends were 6 bases for V and 1 base for J; bases not matched to a gene: 5. This CDR3 region has 13 residues. CDR3: CSAQRETSYEQYF. The CDR3 bases are TGCAGTGCCCAGCGGGAGACGTCCTACGAGCAGTACTTC.

V gene TRBV4-1 combines with J gene TRBJ2-1, with D possibly TRBD2 on 7 matching bases. This CDR3 spans 19 amino acids. Germline V lookup: CDR1 MGHRA, CDR2 YSYEKL. V lost 11 bases, J lost 0 bases, and 29 bases lay in between. CDR3 residues: CASSGVALRGEGSYNEQFF. The CDR3 coding sequence is TGCGCCTCCAGCGGGGTCGCTCTAAGGGGGGAGGGCTCCTACAATGAGCAGTTCTTC.

The DNA of the CDR3 is TGTGCCAGCAGCTTAGTTAGCCACAATGAGCAGTTCTTC. Amino acids: CASSLVSHNEQFF. The chain employs TRBV7-9 and TRBJ2-1; no firm D call. V lost 1 base and J lost 5, with 6 bases in between. In germline, CDR1 is SEHNR, CDR2 FQNEAQ (reference sequence). The CDR3 length is 13 residues.

This rearrangement joins TRBV14 to TRBJ2-3; D call uncertain. Trimming cost V 0 bases and J 5 bases, with 12 bases left between them. This CDR3 spans 15 amino acids. CDR1 is SGHDN, CDR2 FVKESK, per germline. This chain's CDR3 is CASSQETPVEDTQYF. In nucleotides, the CDR3 is TGTGCCAGCAGCCAAGAGACGCCAGTTGAAGATACGCAGTATTTT. Drawing the rest from reference TRBV14 and TRBJ2-3, the complete variable domain is EAGVTQFPSHSVIEKGQTVTLRCDPISGHDNLYWYRRVMGKEIKFLLHFVKESKQDESGMPNNRFLAERTGGTYSTLKVQPAELEDSGVYFCASSQETPVEDTQYFGPGTRLTVL.

The V gene is TRBV7-3, the J gene TRBJ2-7, with D tentatively TRBD1 (6 bases). The V and J ends lost 5 bases and 0 bases respectively, with 14 bases between them. CDR3 length: 15 amino acids. CDR1 and CDR2 from the germline V gene are SGHTA and FQGTGA. This chain's CDR3 is CASSPRTDFSYEQYF. In nucleotides, the CDR3 is TGTGCCAGCAGCCCCCGGACAGACTTCTCCTACGAGCAGTACTTC.

V and J are TRBV7-9 and TRBJ2-4; D call uncertain. V gave up 5 bases and J gave up 5 bases, with 10 bases separating them. The V gene's germline CDR1 is SEHNR and CDR2 FQNEAQ (reference sequence). CDR3 size: 13 residues. The CDR3 loop reads CASSPPVENIQYF. The CDR3 DNA reads as TGTGCCAGCAGCCCCCCCGTCGAAAACATTCAGTACTTC. The complete variable domain, with remaining parts taken from reference TRBV7-9 and TRBJ2-4, reads DTGVSQNPRHKITKRGQNVTFRCDPISEHNRLYWYRQTLGQGPEFLTYFQNEAQLEKSRLLSDRFSAERPKGSFSTLEIQRTEQGDSAMYLCASSPPVENIQYFGAGTRLSVL.

The V and J genes are TRBV2 and TRBJ2-1; D is possibly TRBD1 or TRBD2 (5 bases each). Trimming cost V 2 bases and J 7 bases, with 9 bases left between them. Per germline, CDR1 SNHLY and CDR2 FYNNEI. The CDR3 consists of 13 residues. The CDR3 spells CASSEQWGNEQFF. The CDR3, as DNA: TGTGCCAGCAGTGAACAATGGGGGAATGAGCAGTTCTTC.

V gene TRBV30 combines with J gene TRBJ1-2, with TRBD1 matching 10 bases. Germline CDR1 and CDR2: GTSNPN and SVGIG (reference sequence). The CDR3 consists of 13 residues. Trimming took 5 bases from V and 8 from J; bases not matched to a gene: 8. This CDR3 is CAWAQTGGGGYTF. The CDR3 region has the DNA TGTGCCTGGGCTCAGACAGGGGGCGGCGGCTACACCTTC.